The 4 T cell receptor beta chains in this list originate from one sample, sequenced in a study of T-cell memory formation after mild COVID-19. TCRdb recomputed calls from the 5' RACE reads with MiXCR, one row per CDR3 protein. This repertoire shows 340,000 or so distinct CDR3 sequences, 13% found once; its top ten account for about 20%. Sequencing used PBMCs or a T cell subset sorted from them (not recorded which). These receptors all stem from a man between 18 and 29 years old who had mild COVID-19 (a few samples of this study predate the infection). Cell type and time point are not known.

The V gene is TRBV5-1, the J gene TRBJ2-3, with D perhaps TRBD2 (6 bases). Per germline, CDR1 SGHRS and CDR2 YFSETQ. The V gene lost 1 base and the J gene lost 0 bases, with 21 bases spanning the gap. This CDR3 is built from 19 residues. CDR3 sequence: CASSLPSPEGTPSTDTQYF. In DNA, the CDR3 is TGCGCCAGCAGCTTGCCCTCCCCCGAAGGGACTCCTAGCACAGATACGCAGTATTTT.

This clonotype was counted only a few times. CDR3 loop: CASKAGTSLTSSYNSPLHF. Here the CDR3 DNA reads TGCGCCAGCAAAGCCGGGACCTCCCTGACGAGCTCCTATAATTCACCCCTCCACTTT. V and J are TRBV5-1 and TRBJ1-6; tentative D call: TRBD1 (5 bases). The V end was cut by 6 bases, the J end by 0 bases, with 22 bases between. The germline V gene encodes CDR1 SGHRS and CDR2 YFSETQ. This CDR3 has 19 residues.

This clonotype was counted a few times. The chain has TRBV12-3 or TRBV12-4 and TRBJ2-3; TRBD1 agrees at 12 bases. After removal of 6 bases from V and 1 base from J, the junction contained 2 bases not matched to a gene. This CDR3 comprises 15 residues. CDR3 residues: CASRGQGAGTDTQYF. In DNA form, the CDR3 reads TGTGCCAGCAGGGGACAGGGGGCGGGCACAGATACGCAGTATTTT.

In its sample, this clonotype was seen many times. In nucleotides, the CDR3 is TGTGCCATCAGTGAACTCGGTCAGGGGGCTTTATATGAGCAGTTCTTC. Amino acids: CAISELGQGALYEQFF. This chain uses TRBV10-3 with TRBJ2-1; 8 nucleotides line up with TRBD1. J gave up 8 bases and V 3 bases, and 12 bases lay outside the gene matches. Germline V gene sequence: CDR1 ENHRY, CDR2 SYGVKD. The CDR3 extends over 16 amino acids.